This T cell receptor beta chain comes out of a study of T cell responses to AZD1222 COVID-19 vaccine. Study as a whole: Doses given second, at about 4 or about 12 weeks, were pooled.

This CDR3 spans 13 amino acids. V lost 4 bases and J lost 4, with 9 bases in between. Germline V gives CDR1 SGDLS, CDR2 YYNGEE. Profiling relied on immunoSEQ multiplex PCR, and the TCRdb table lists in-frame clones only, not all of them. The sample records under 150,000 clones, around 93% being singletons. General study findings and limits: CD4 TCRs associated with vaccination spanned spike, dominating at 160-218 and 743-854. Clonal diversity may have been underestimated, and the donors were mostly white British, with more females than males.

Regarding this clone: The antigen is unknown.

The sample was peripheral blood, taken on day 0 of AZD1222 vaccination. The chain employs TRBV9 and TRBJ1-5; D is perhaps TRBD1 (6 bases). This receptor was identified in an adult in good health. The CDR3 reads CASSPRGNQPQHF. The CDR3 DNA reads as TGTGCCAGCAGCCCTAGGGGGAATCAGCCCCAGCATTTT. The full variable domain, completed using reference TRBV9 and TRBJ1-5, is DSGVTQTPKHLITATGQRVTLRCSPRSGDLSVYWYQQSLDQGLQFLIQYYNGEERAKGNILERFSAQQFPDLHSELNLSSLELGDSALYFCASSPRGNQPQHFGDGTRLSIL.